This T cell receptor beta chain was found in a study of T and B cells in COVID-19 patients. At the level of the study: COVID-19 patients gave peripheral blood either during active infection or after recovery.

V lost 2 bases to trimming and J lost 7 bases, with 15 bases between them. CDR1 KGHSH and CDR2 LQKENI come from the germline V gene. The CDR3 is made up of 15 amino acids. TRB rearrangements were amplified by multiplex PCR with BIOMED2 TRB-A/B primers. TCRdb reprocessed the multiplex PCR reads with MiXCR, giving one entry per CDR3 protein. The data contain about 2,100 distinct CDR3 sequences, roughly a quarter of them singletons. Study-level findings and limits: Sorted SARS-CoV-2-responsive or tetramer+ T cells and CD4+, regulatory and CD8+ subsets were not yet sequenced. Highly clonal in active COVID-19, TRB repertoires exceeded healthy-donor diversity and richness at recovery.

This clonotype is classed as medium-sized (0.01 to 0.1%). Its target is unknown. Blood genomic DNA input for TRB amplification was roughly 230-550 ng. Sequenced input: blood. The clonotype originates from a human donor with active COVID-19. The V gene is TRBV18, the J gene TRBJ2-1; D might be TRBD1 or TRBD2, each matching 5 bases. The CDR3 spells CASSPGLLPGNEQFF. For the CDR3, the DNA is TGTGCCAGCTCACCAGGACTTCTCCCAGGGAATGAGCAGTTCTTC.